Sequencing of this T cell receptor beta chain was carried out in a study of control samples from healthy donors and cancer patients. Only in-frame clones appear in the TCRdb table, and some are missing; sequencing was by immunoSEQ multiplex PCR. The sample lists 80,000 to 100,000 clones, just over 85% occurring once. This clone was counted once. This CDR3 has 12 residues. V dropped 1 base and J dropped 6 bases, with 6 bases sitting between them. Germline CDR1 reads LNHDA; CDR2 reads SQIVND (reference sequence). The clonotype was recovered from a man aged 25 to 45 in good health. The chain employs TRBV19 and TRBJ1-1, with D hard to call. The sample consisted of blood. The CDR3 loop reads CASSIGLAEAFF. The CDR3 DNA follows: TGTGCCAGTAGTATAGGGTTGGCTGAAGCTTTCTTT.